The present T cell receptor beta chain was sequenced within a study of cytomegalovirus exposure and HLA in healthy donors. Study-level points and caveats: Most sequenced TCRs were rare (though some public TCRs occurred in many donors).

After removal of 1 base from V and 8 bases from J, the junction contained 5 bases not matched to a gene. Germline V gene lookup returns CDR1 SGHAT and CDR2 FQNNGV. The CDR3 is 15 amino acids. Some clones are missing from TCRdb's copy, which holds only in-frame ones; the method was immunoSEQ multiplex PCR. Of 65,000 to 80,000 clones in the sample, around 94% were seen once. Of note for this clone: Its antigen is still unknown.

Specimen: PBMCs. The TCR originated in a woman between 18 and 30 years old in good health and CMV-seropositive. The chain has TRBV11-2 and TRBJ1-2, with 12 bases aligning to TRBD1. The CDR3 DNA sequence: TGTGCCAGCAGCTTAGGGGGACAGGGGGCGACGGGCTACACCTTC. The encoded protein is CASSLGGQGATGYTF.